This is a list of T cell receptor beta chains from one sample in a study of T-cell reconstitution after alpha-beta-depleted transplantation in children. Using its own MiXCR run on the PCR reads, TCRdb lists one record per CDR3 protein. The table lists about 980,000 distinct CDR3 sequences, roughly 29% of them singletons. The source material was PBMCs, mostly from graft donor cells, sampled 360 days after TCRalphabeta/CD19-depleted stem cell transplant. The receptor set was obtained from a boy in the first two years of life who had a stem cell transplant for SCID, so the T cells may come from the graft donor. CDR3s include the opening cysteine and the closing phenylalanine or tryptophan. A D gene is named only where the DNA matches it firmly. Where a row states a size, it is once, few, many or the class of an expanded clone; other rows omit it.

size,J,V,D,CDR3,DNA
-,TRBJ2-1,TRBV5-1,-,CASSSRPTRSSYNEQFF,TGCGCCAGCAGCTCCCGACCCACCCGGAGCTCCTACAATGAGCAGTTCTTC
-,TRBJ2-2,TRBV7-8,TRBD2,CASTISSGGPWGNTGELFF,TGTGCCAGCACGATATCTAGCGGGGGTCCATGGGGGAACACCGGGGAGCTGTTTTTT
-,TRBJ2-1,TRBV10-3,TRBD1,CAISESGDRRFF,TGTGCCATCAGTGAGTCGGGGGACAGGAGGTTCTTC
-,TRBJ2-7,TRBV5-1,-,CASSLHLPPYEQYF,TGCGCCAGCAGCTTGCATCTGCCGCCATACGAGCAGTACTTC
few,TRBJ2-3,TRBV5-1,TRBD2,CASSLIASGVSTDTQYF,TGCGCCAGCAGCCTGATTGCTAGCGGGGTGAGCACAGATACGCAGTATTTT
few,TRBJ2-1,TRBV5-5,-,CASSSGLPVRNEQFF,TGTGCCAGCAGCTCCGGTCTACCGGTACGCAATGAGCAGTTCTTC
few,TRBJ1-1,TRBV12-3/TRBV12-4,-,CASSFVGQSNTEAFF,TGTGCCAGCAGTTTTGTCGGACAGTCGAACACTGAAGCTTTCTTT
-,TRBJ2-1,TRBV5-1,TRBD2,CASSLMLGLAGGSSYNEQFF,TGCGCCAGCAGCTTGATGCTGGGACTAGCGGGGGGGAGCTCCTACAATGAGCAGTTCTTC
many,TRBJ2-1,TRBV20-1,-,CSAQYNEQFF,TGCAGTGCACAGTACAATGAGCAGTTCTTC
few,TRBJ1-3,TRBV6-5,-,CASRYTGISGNTIYF,TGTGCCAGCAGATATACAGGAATCTCTGGAAACACCATATATTTT
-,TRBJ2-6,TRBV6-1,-,CASSGGSFSGANVLTF,TGTGCCAGCAGTGGGGGCAGTTTCTCTGGGGCCAACGTCCTGACTTTC
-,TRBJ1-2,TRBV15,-,CATSRDRREDGYTF,TGTGCCACCAGCAGAGATCGGAGGGAGGATGGCTACACCTTC
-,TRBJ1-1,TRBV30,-,CAWRQLNTEAFF,TGTGCCTGGAGACAGCTGAACACTGAAGCTTTCTTT
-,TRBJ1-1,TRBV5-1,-,CASSKGFLNTEAFF,TGCGCCAGCAGCAAGGGTTTCTTGAACACTGAAGCTTTCTTT
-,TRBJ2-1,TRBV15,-,CATSGAGSSYNEQFF,TGTGCCACCAGCGGGGCCGGGAGCTCCTACAATGAGCAGTTCTTC
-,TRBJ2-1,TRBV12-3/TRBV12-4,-,CASSFPRRPQFF,TGTGCCAGCAGTTTCCCTCGGCGGCCCCAGTTCTTC
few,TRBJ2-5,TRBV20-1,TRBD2,CSARISGLAGIQETQYF,TGCAGTGCTAGAATTTCAGGACTAGCGGGGATACAAGAGACCCAGTACTTC
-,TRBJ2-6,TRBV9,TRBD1,CASSVGHTGAGANVLTF,TGTGCCAGCAGCGTAGGACACACAGGGGCTGGGGCCAACGTCCTGACTTTC
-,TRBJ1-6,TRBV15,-,CATSRDAGSPLHF,TGTGCCACCAGCAGAGATGCAGGGTCACCCCTCCACTTT
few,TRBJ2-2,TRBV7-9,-,CASTSRGFNTGELFF,TGTGCCAGCACCTCTCGGGGATTTAACACCGGGGAGCTGTTTTTT
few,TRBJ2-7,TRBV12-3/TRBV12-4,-,CASSAGPDHEQYF,TGTGCCAGCAGCGCGGGACCCGACCACGAGCAGTACTTC
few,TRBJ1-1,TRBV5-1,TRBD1,CASSALKGRGSVNTEAFF,TGCGCCAGCAGCGCCCTTAAGGGCAGGGGGTCCGTGAACACTGAAGCTTTCTTT
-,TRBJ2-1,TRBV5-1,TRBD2,CASSSRGTSPPYNEQFF,TGCGCCAGCAGCTCACGCGGGACTAGCCCTCCCTACAATGAGCAGTTCTTC
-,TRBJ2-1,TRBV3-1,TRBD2,CASSQAGRAYNEQFF,TGTGCCAGCAGCCAGGCGGGGAGGGCCTACAATGAGCAGTTCTTC
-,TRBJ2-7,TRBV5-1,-,CASSLAEGLVYF,TGCGCCAGCAGCTTGGCGGAAGGGTTGGTATACTTC
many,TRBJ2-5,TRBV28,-,CASSLGGARGETQYF,TGTGCCAGCAGTTTAGGGGGGGCGCGGGGAGAGACCCAGTACTTC
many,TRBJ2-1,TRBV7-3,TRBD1,CASSLWGTGTYNEQFF,TGTGCCAGCAGCTTATGGGGGACAGGCACCTACAATGAGCAGTTCTTC
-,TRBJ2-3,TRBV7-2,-,CASSRGVRVDTQYF,TGTGCCAGCAGCCGAGGGGTCAGAGTAGATACGCAGTATTTT
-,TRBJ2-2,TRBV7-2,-,CASSPMGARELFF,TGTGCCAGCAGCCCCATGGGTGCGAGGGAGCTGTTTTTT
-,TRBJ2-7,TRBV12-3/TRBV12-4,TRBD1,CASSLARTGVNYEQYF,TGTGCCAGCAGTTTAGCGCGGACAGGGGTAAACTACGAGCAGTACTTC
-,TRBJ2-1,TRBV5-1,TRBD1,CASSFFPDRGEGDEQFF,TGCGCCAGCAGCTTCTTTCCGGACAGGGGGGAGGGGGATGAGCAGTTCTTC
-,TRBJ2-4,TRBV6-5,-,CASSYSWDSKAKNIQYF,TGTGCCAGCAGTTACTCGTGGGACTCAAAAGCCAAAAACATTCAGTACTTC
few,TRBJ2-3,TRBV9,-,CASSVLGDTDTQYF,TGTGCCAGCAGCGTATTAGGGGACACAGATACGCAGTATTTT
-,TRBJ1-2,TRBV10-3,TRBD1,CAISPGQGIDYGYTF,TGTGCCATCAGCCCGGGACAGGGAATTGACTATGGCTACACCTTC
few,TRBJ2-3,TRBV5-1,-,CASSPTEYYTDTQYF,TGCGCCAGCAGCCCGACAGAGTATTACACAGATACGCAGTATTTT
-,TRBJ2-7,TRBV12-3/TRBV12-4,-,CASSLDPALTYEQYF,TGTGCCAGCAGTTTAGATCCAGCGTTAACGTACGAGCAGTACTTC
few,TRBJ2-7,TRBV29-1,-,CSVRLDSSYEQYF,TGCAGCGTTCGACTAGACTCTTCCTACGAGCAGTACTTC
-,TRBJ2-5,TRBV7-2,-,CASSLVFASRRETQYF,TGTGCCAGCAGCTTAGTATTCGCGTCTAGGAGAGAGACCCAGTACTTC
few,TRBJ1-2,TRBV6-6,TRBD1,CASRPGTGSGYTF,TGTGCCAGCAGGCCCGGGACAGGGTCTGGCTACACCTTC
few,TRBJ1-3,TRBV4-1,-,CASSQVKSERNTIYF,TGCGCCAGCAGCCAAGTTAAATCAGAAAGAAACACCATATATTTT
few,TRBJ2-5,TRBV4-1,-,CASSQDGRGETQYF,TGCGCCAGCAGCCAAGATGGGCGAGGAGAGACCCAGTACTTC
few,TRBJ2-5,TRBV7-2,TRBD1,CASSLDRGPQETQYF,TGTGCCAGCAGCCTGGACAGGGGTCCTCAAGAGACCCAGTACTTC
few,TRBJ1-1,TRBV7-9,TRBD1,CASSPRPGQGKNLPGATEAFF,TGTGCCAGCTCTCCCCGACCGGGACAGGGCAAAAACTTGCCTGGGGCCACTGAAGCTTTCTTT
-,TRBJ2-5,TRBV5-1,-,CASSVGGSRAETQYF,TGCGCCAGCAGCGTAGGGGGGTCCCGGGCGGAGACCCAGTACTTC